This TCR beta chain is drawn from a study of T-cell memory formation after mild COVID-19. The overall study: TCR clusters largely stayed donor specific. Study results and limitations: Most CD4+ clones that shrank were in CM and EM, while CD8+ ones turned up in EMRA. Later expanders leaned CD4+, whereas day 15 to 85 contracting clones were balanced CD4/CD8.

This clonotype has just a few counts. Its antigen is as yet unknown. TCRdb independently ran MiXCR on the 5' RACE reads; one entry per CDR3 protein. This sample yields 270,000 or so distinct CDR3 sequences, of which approximately 19% are seen a single time; roughly 23% belongs to the top ten. Looked up from germline, CDR1 is SNHLY and CDR2 is FYNNEI. This CDR3 has 12 amino acids. The trim removed 5 bases at V and 7 bases at J, leaving 4 bases unmatched. Sequenced input: PBMCs or a T cell subset sorted from them (not recorded which). The TCR originated in a man aged 18 to 29 who had mild COVID-19 (a few samples of this study predate the infection). Cell type and time point are not known. The gene calls are TRBV2 and TRBJ2-7, with TRBD1 matching 8 bases. For the CDR3, the DNA is TGTGCCAGCAGTCCACAGGGGGGTGAGCAGTACTTC. It is translated as CASSPQGGEQYF. Looking up the rest from reference TRBV2 and TRBJ2-7 gives the full variable domain: EPEVTQTPSHQVTQMGQEVILRCVPISNHLYFYWYRQILGQKVEFLVSFYNNEISEKSEIFDDQFSVERPDGSNFTLKIRSTKLEDSAMYFCASSPQGGEQYFGPGTRLTVT.